This TCR beta chain was identified in a study of blood T cell repertoires in COVID-19. Study summary: Nucleic acid was either cDNA or gDNA, and it came from T cells, B-cell-depleted T cells, or PBMCs.

Authors' data handling: It was from reference gene primer amplification that nucleated cell counts were estimated. Assay: immunoSEQ multiplex PCR; the TCRdb copy retains only in-frame clones and omits some. V and J calls and clone size are given by that table; D and trimming were obtained from the DNA. The sample includes around 35,000 clones, 90% to 95% seen only once; the top ten take 12%. V shed 3 bases and J 0 bases; nucleotides not matched to a gene: 4. The germline gives CDR1 SGHVS, CDR2 FNYEAQ. The CDR3 is 15 amino acids. The sample was peripheral blood. The V call is TRBV7-6, the J call TRBJ2-7, with 8 bases that match TRBD1. This TCR was sampled from a human donor in a cohort sampled during active COVID-19. The CDR3 DNA reads TGTGCCAGCAGCTTCGGACAGGGTCTCTCCTACGAGCAGTACTTC. The encoded protein is CASSFGQGLSYEQYF.